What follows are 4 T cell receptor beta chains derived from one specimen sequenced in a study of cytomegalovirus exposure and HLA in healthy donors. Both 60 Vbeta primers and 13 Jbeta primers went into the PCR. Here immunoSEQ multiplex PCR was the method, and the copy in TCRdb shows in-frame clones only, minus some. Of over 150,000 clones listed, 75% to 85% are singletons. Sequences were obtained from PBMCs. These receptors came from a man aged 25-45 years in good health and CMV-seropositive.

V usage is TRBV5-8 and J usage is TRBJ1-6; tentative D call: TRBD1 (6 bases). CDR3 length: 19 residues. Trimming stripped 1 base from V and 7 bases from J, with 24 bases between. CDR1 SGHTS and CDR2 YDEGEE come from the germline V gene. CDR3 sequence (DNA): TGTGCCAGCAGCTTGTGGCCGGGTGGACAGCCTCTAGGGAATTCACCCCTCCACTTT. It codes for CASSLWPGGQPLGNSPLHF.

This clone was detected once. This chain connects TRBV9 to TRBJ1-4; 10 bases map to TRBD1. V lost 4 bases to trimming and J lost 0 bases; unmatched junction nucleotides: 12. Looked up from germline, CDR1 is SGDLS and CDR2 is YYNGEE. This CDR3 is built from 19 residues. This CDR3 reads CASSPRTGGTPATNEKLFF. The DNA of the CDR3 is TGTGCCAGCAGCCCCCGGACAGGGGGTACCCCTGCAACTAATGAAAAACTGTTTTTT.

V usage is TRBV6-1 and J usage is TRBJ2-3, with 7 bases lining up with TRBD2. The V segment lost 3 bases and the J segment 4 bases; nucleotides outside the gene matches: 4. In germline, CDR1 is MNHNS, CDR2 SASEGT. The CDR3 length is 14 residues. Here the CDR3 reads CASSDPGRADTQYF. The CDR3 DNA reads TGTGCCAGCAGTGATCCGGGGAGGGCAGATACGCAGTATTTT.

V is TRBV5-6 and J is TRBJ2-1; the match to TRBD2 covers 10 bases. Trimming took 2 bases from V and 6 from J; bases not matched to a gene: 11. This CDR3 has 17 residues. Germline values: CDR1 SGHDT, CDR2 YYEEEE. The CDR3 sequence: CASSFKKRGGGSNEQFF. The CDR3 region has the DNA TGTGCCAGCAGCTTTAAAAAGCGGGGGGGTGGATCCAATGAGCAGTTCTTC.